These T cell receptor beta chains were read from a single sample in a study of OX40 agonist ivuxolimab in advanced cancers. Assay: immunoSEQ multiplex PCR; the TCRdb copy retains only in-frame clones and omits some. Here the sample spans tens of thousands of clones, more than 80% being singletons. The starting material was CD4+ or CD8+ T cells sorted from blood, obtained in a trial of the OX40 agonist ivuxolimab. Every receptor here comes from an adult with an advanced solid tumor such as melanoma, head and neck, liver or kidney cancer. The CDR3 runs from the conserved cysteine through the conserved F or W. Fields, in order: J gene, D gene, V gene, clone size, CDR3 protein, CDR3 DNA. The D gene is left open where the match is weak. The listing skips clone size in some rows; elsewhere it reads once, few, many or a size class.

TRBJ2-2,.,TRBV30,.,CAWSGLGGELFF,TGTGCCTGGAGTGGCCTCGGCGGGGAGCTGTTTTTT
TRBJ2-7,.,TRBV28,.,CASSLSGGGRYEQYF,TGTGCCAGCAGCCTATCAGGGGGAGGAAGATACGAGCAGTACTTC
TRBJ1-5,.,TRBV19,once,CASWSRAEMTQHF,TGTGCCAGTTGGTCCAGGGCCGAAATGACCCAGCATTTT
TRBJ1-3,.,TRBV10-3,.,CAISEGGSSGNTIYF,TGTGCCATCAGTGAGGGCGGTAGCTCTGGAAACACCATATATTTT
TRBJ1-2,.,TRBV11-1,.,CASSSSSAAYGYTF,TGTGCCAGCAGCTCCTCATCGGCCGCCTATGGCTACACCTTC
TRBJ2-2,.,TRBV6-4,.,CASSDSRDEAGELFF,TGTGCCAGCAGTGACTCTAGGGACGAAGCCGGGGAGCTGTTTTTT
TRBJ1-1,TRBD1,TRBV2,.,CASSEAYPGQGDTEAFF,TGTGCCAGCAGTGAAGCGTATCCGGGACAGGGTGACACTGAAGCTTTCTTT
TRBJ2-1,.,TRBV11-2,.,CASSSLRVAEGSGDEQFF,TGTGCCAGCAGCTCTCTTAGGGTAGCGGAAGGGAGCGGTGATGAGCAGTTCTTC
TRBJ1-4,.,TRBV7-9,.,CASSAGSREKLFF,TGTGCCAGCAGCGCCGGGTCTAGGGAAAAACTGTTTTTT
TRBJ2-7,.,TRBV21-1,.,CASRKTVTEEAYEQYF,TGTGCCAGCAGAAAAACTGTAACGGAGGAAGCCTACGAGCAGTACTTC
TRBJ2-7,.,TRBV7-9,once,CASSLVDGRYEQYF,TGTGCCAGCAGCTTAGTGGACGGCCGTTACGAGCAGTACTTC
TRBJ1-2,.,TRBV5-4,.,CASSLPRKRDSYGYTF,TGTGCCAGCAGCTTGCCCCGGAAGAGAGACAGCTATGGCTACACCTTC
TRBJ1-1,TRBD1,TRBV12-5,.,CASGFQGAKNTEAFF,TGTGCTAGTGGTTTTCAGGGGGCAAAGAACACTGAAGCTTTCTTT
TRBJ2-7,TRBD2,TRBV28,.,CASSPILAGLAGLSSYEQYF,TGTGCCAGCAGTCCGATACTGGCTGGACTAGCGGGGTTATCCTCCTACGAGCAGTACTTC
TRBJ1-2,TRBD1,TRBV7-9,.,CASSPGQGNYGYTF,TGTGCCAGCAGCCCGGGACAGGGGAACTATGGCTACACCTTC
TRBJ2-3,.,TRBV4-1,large,CASSQDSYRAGTDTQYF,TGCGCCAGCAGCCAAGATTCTTACAGGGCTGGCACAGATACGCAGTATTTT
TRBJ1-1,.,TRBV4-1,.,CASRHAGEGTEAFF,TGCGCCAGCAGACACGCGGGCGAGGGTACTGAAGCTTTCTTT
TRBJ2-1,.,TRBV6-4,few,CASSESQTDFYNEQFF,TGTGCCAGCAGTGAATCCCAGACAGACTTCTACAATGAGCAGTTCTTC
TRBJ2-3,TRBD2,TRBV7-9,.,CASSLSGLASGFTDTQYF,TGTGCCAGCAGCTTAAGCGGACTAGCAAGCGGTTTCACAGATACGCAGTATTTT
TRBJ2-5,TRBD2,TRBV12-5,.,CASGLTGEGLHRETQYF,TGTGCTAGTGGTTTGACTGGGGAGGGGCTGCACCGAGAGACCCAGTACTTC
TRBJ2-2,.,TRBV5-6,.,CASSSGWRVFF,TGTGCCAGCAGCTCAGGGTGGAGAGTGTTTTTT
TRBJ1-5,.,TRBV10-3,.,CATSGGGGNQPQHF,TGTGCCACTTCGGGGGGAGGGGGCAATCAGCCCCAGCATTTT
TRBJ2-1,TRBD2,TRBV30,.,CAWTLVSGNNEQFF,TGTGCCTGGACCTTGGTTAGCGGGAATAATGAGCAGTTCTTC
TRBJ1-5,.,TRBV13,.,CASSLSGADQPQHF,TGTGCCAGCAGCTTGTCAGGGGCGGATCAGCCCCAGCATTTT
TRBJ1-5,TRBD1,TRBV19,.,CASSIPGTGNQPQHF,TGTGCCAGTAGTATTCCCGGGACAGGAAACCAGCCCCAGCATTTT
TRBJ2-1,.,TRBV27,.,CASSSVIFDEQFF,TGTGCCAGCAGTTCGGTAATTTTTGATGAGCAGTTCTTC
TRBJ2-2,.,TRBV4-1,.,CAGREGAGTGELFF,TGCGCCGGAAGGGAGGGGGCGGGCACCGGGGAGCTGTTTTTT
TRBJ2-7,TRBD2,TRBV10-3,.,CAISETSGRAYEQYF,TGTGCCATCAGTGAGACTAGCGGGAGGGCCTACGAGCAGTACTTC
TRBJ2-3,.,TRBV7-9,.,CASSADLDTQYF,TGTGCCAGCAGCGCCGACTTGGATACGCAGTATTTT
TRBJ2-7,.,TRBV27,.,CASRVIGGGGVLYEQYF,TGTGCCAGCAGGGTAATCGGTGGGGGCGGGGTCCTCTACGAGCAGTACTTC
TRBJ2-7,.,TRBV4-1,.,CASSQRTVQGNPYEQYF,TGCGCCAGCAGCCAGCGCACGGTTCAGGGGAACCCCTACGAGCAGTACTTC
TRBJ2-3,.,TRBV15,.,CATSYSWGTDTQYF,TGTGCCACCAGCTACAGCTGGGGTACAGATACGCAGTATTTT
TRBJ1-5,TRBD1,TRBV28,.,CASSPHRGSNQPQHF,TGTGCCAGCAGTCCTCACAGGGGTAGCAATCAGCCCCAGCATTTT
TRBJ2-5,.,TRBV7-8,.,CASSPGRGLETQYF,TGTGCCAGCAGCCCAGGCCGGGGTCTAGAGACCCAGTACTTC
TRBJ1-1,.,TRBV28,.,CASSPTTDLNTEAFF,TGTGCCAGCAGTCCGACGACAGATTTGAACACTGAAGCTTTCTTT
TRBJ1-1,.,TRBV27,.,CASSLGAGEGTEAFF,TGTGCCAGCAGTTTGGGGGCCGGTGAGGGGACTGAAGCTTTCTTT
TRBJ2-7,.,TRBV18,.,CASSPSDSSYEQYF,TGTGCCAGCTCACCATCAGACAGTTCCTACGAGCAGTACTTC
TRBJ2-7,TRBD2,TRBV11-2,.,CASSWEGTSGYEQYF,TGTGCCAGCAGCTGGGAGGGGACTAGCGGCTACGAGCAGTACTTC
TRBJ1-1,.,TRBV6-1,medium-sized,CASRMSGAGSEAFF,TGTGCCAGCAGAATGTCGGGGGCCGGCTCTGAAGCTTTCTTT
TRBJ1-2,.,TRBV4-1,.,CASSQGTAAYGYTF,TGCGCCAGCAGCCAAGGGACAGCCGCTTATGGCTACACCTTC
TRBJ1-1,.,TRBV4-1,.,CASSQDSTVINTEAFF,TGCGCCAGCAGCCAAGATTCTACGGTGATAAACACTGAAGCTTTCTTT
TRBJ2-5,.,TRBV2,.,CASSDEGGRRETQYF,TGTGCCAGCAGTGACGAGGGCGGGCGGAGAGAGACCCAGTACTTC
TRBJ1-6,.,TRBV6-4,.,CASSDGREGDSPLHF,TGTGCCAGCAGTGACGGCAGGGAGGGTGATTCACCCCTCCACTTT